Only a few counts were recorded for the clone carrying this T cell receptor beta chain. Its antigen is still unknown. These data originate in a study of cytomegalovirus exposure and HLA in healthy donors. V lost 6 bases and J lost 5, with 14 bases in between. CDR3 length equals 14 residues. The germline V gene has CDR1 MGHDK and CDR2 SYGVNS. General observations from the study: Specificity of a few CMV-associated chains for CMV antigens was verified in vitro. A list of more than 150 TCR beta chains associated with cytomegalovirus was given.

The PCR made use of 60 Vbeta and 13 Jbeta primers. The table came from immunoSEQ multiplex PCR; TCRdb's copy has only in-frame clones and leaves some out. The repertoire consists of about 170,000 clones, with over 60% occurring once and the leading ten covering about 0.91%. The clonotype originates from a woman aged 45-59 years in good health and CMV-seropositive. The chain uses TRBV25-1 and TRBJ2-1; D is possibly TRBD1 (6 bases). The specimen was PBMCs. CDR3 nucleotide sequence: TGTGCCAGCAGAGGACAGACCACACACAATGAGCAGTTCTTC. Translation: CASRGQTTHNEQFF. Complete variable domain (other parts from reference TRBV25-1 and TRBJ2-1): EADIYQTPRYLVIGTGKKITLECSQTMGHDKMYWYQQDPGMELHLIHYSYGVNSTEKGDLSSESTVSRIRTEHFPLTLESARPSHTSQYLCASRGQTTHNEQFFGPGTRLTVL.